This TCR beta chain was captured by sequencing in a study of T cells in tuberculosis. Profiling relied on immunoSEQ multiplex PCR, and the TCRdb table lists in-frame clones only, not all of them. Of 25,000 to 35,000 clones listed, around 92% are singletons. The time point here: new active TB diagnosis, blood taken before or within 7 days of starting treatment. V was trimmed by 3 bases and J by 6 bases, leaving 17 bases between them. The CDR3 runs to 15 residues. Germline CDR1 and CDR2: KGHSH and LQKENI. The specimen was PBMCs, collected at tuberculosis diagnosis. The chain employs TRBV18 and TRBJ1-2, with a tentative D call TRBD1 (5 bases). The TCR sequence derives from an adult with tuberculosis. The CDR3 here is CASSPQPGVKDGYTF. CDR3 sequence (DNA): TGTGCCAGCTCACCCCAGCCGGGGGTAAAGGATGGCTACACCTTC.